Following are 32 T cell receptor beta chains from one sample sequenced in a study of T cells in Graves' hyperthyroidism and ophthalmopathy. The CDR3 regions of TCR beta were amplified from RNA transcripts. RT-PCR in the first round (using the HTBI primer set) targeted the TCR CDR3. TCRdb passed the multiplex PCR reads through MiXCR, listing each CDR3 protein once. The table shows tens of thousands of distinct CDR3 sequences, with around 50% occurring only once. Input material: blood. The source of these receptors is a woman in her 50s with Graves' hyperthyroidism that later progressed to Graves' ophthalmopathy.

A few counts support this clonotype. The V call is TRBV10-1, the J call TRBJ1-6; D remains unclear. In germline, CDR1 is WNHNN, CDR2 SYGVQD (reference sequence). V was pared by 1 base and J by 4 bases, with 5 bases between. The CDR3 totals 14 residues. In nucleotides, the CDR3 is TGCGCCAGCAGTGAGTTGGGGTATAATTCACCCCTCCACTTT. Translation gives CASSELGYNSPLHF.

The gene calls are TRBV7-3 and TRBJ1-5; TRBD1 might be the D (6 bases). Germline V lookup: CDR1 SGHTA, CDR2 FQGTGA. Deletions cut 5 bases from V and 7 bases from J, with 12 bases between. The CDR3 length is 13 residues. In DNA form, the CDR3 reads TGTGCCAGCAGCGGAGGGGGAGAACAGCCCCAGCATTTT. It codes for CASSGGGEQPQHF.

This clonotype was recorded many times. The rearrangement links TRBV4-2 to TRBJ2-6; 9 bases are a match to TRBD2. The J segment lost 2 bases and the V segment lost 0 bases, leaving 5 bases of the junction unmatched. The CDR3 runs to 18 residues. Germline CDR1 and CDR2: LGHNA and YNFKEQ. In DNA form, the CDR3 reads TGTGCCAGCAGCCAAGATAGCCTAGCGGGAACTGGGGCCAACGTCCTGACTTTC. Its protein product is CASSQDSLAGTGANVLTF.

The chain uses TRBV2 and TRBJ2-3; D possibly corresponds to TRBD2 (6 bases). The CDR3 is 14 amino acids. Deletions cut 6 bases from V and 1 base from J, with 11 bases between. Germline values: CDR1 SNHLY, CDR2 FYNNEI. The CDR3 sequence: CASSRGGGTDTQYF. The CDR3 DNA is TGTGCCAGCAGCCGGGGAGGAGGCACAGATACGCAGTATTTT.

The chain recombines TRBV12-3 or TRBV12-4 with TRBJ2-2; D is ambiguous. CDR3 size: 12 residues. V was trimmed by 4 bases and J by 7 bases, leaving 7 bases between them. The CDR3 sequence is CASSYEVGELFF. CDR3 DNA: TGTGCCAGCAGTTATGAAGTCGGGGAGCTGTTTTTT.

V is TRBV11-2 and J is TRBJ2-7, with 8 bases fitting TRBD2. The CDR3 sequence is 14 residues long. V dropped 5 bases and J dropped 1; count of bases not matched to a gene: 4. Germline assignment: CDR1 SGHAT and CDR2 FQNNGV. The CDR3 nucleotides read TGTGCCAGCAGCCAAGGACTAGCTTCCTACGAGCAGTACTTC. Translated: CASSQGLASYEQYF.

This clonotype was picked up many times. The J gene is TRBJ2-4, the V gene TRBV12-3 or TRBV12-4; D may be TRBD1 (5 bases). CDR3 length: 15 amino acids. V lost 5 bases and J 8 bases, leaving 19 bases between the germline ends. This chain's CDR3 is CASSHRSTATHIQYF. The CDR3 DNA sequence: TGTGCCAGCAGTCACCGATCGACAGCCACGCACATTCAGTACTTC.

This clonotype is labeled as medium-sized. The chain joins TRBV19 to TRBJ1-4; 9 bases match TRBD1. This CDR3 has 15 residues. Looked up from germline, CDR1 is LNHDA and CDR2 is SQIVND (reference sequence). The V and J ends lost 7 bases and 8 bases, in that order; junction bases with no gene match: 11. This CDR3 reads CASNGGQGLGEKLFF. The DNA for the CDR3 is TGTGCCAGTAACGGGGGACAGGGCCTAGGGGAAAAACTGTTTTTT.

The gene calls are TRBV7-1 and TRBJ2-3; 10 bases map to TRBD2. TRBV7-1 is filed as an ORF, its function uncertain. J was trimmed by 2 bases and V by 3 bases; bases with no gene match: 5. This CDR3 region has 16 residues. CDR3 sequence reads: CASSSRTSGFTDTQYF. CDR3 coding DNA: TGTGCCAGCAGCTCTCGGACTAGCGGATTCACAGATACGCAGTATTTT.

The chain is built from TRBV7-6 and TRBJ2-3, with a weak D call TRBD2 (5 bases). The germline V gene encodes CDR1 SGHVS and CDR2 FNYEAQ. The CDR3 has 15 residues. Trimming stripped 3 bases from V and 11 bases from J, with 21 bases between. The CDR3 spells CASSLVGVTYNEQYF. CDR3 DNA sequence: TGTGCCAGCAGCTTGGTGGGAGTGACCTACAATGAGCAGTATTTT.

The V gene is TRBV7-6, the J gene TRBJ2-1; the match to TRBD2 covers 7 bases. The CDR3 runs to 13 residues. The V and J ends lost 5 bases and 10 bases, in that order; junction bases with no gene match: 8. The germline V gene has CDR1 SGHVS and CDR2 FNYEAQ. Here the CDR3 DNA reads TGTGCCAGCAGCCTTACTCAGCGGGAAGAGCAGTTCTTC. Protein: CASSLTQREEQFF.

Judged by abundance, this clonotype is medium-sized. V and J are TRBV12-3 or TRBV12-4 and TRBJ2-1, with D perhaps matching TRBD1 (5 bases). The CDR3 contains 14 residues. V was shortened by 3 bases and J by 6 bases, with 12 bases between the two germline ends. The CDR3 protein is CASSLWFQGNEQFF. The DNA for the CDR3 is TGTGCCAGCAGTTTGTGGTTTCAGGGCAATGAGCAGTTCTTC.

Sample share makes this clonotype medium-sized (0.01 to 0.1%). The chain joins TRBV29-1 to TRBJ1-2; D is undetermined. This CDR3 is 12 amino acids long. Germline V lookup: CDR1 SQVTM, CDR2 ANQGSEA. V shed 7 bases and J shed 4 bases, with 13 bases lying between them. The CDR3 region is CSAPAPGYGYTF. In DNA form, the CDR3 reads TGCAGCGCCCCCGCCCCGGGCTATGGCTACACCTTC. Combining the CDR3 with reference TRBV29-1 and TRBJ1-2 gives the whole variable domain SAVISQKPSRDICQRGTSLTIQCQVDSQVTMMFWYRQQPGQSLTLIATANQGSEATYESGFVIDKFPISRPNLTFSTLTVSNMSPEDSSIYLCSAPAPGYGYTFGSGTRLTVV.

Details on this clonotype: One end of the junction fails to match germline, which may point to a read error. The J gene is TRBJ1-1, the V gene TRBV6-5; the D is unclear. Germline-derived CDR1 and CDR2 are MNHEY and SVGAGI. The CDR3 totals 15 residues. The CDR3 sequence is CASSNSDGVGTEAFF. The CDR3 coding sequence is TGTGCCAGCAGTAACTCCGACGGGGTCGGCACTGAAGCTTTCTTT.

This chain links TRBV5-6 with TRBJ1-2, with D possibly TRBD1 on 5 matching bases. The CDR3 runs to 13 residues. CDR1 is SGHDT and CDR2 is YYEEEE in the germline V gene. Trimming removed 1 base from V and 3 bases from J, with 7 bases in between. CDR3 loop: CASSLFRDYGYTF. The CDR3 coding sequence is TGTGCCAGCAGCTTGTTCAGGGACTATGGCTACACCTTC.

Ten or more counts support this clonotype. J is TRBJ1-3 and V is TRBV20-1; D unresolved. Germline-derived CDR1 and CDR2 are DFQATT and SNEGSKA (reference sequence). V lost 4 bases to trimming and J lost 4 bases, with 14 bases between them. The CDR3 extends over 14 amino acids. For the CDR3, the DNA is TGCAGTGCTACGGGAGGGCGGGAAGGAAACACCATATATTTT. Protein sequence: CSATGGREGNTIYF.

This clonotype appeared a few times. This chain joins TRBV18 and TRBJ1-5; 11 nucleotides agree with TRBD1. CDR3 size: 15 residues. Trimming removed 4 bases from V and 5 bases from J; junction bases left unmatched: 4. Germline V lookup: CDR1 KGHSH, CDR2 LQKENI. For the CDR3, the DNA is TGTGCCAGCTCACTTACGGGACAGGGGGATCAGCCCCAGCATTTT. This encodes CASSLTGQGDQPQHF.

This clonotype was detected ten times or more. This chain uses TRBV3-1 with TRBJ1-1; 8 positions match TRBD1. V lost 4 bases, J lost 3 bases, and 4 bases stayed unmatched. The CDR3 has 14 residues. Germline V lookup: CDR1 LGHDT, CDR2 YNNKEL (reference sequence). The CDR3 protein is CASSPQGADTEAFF. In DNA, the CDR3 is TGTGCCAGCAGCCCCCAGGGGGCGGACACTGAAGCTTTCTTT.

This chain connects TRBV2 to TRBJ1-2; D is unclear. Per the germline V gene, CDR1 is SNHLY and CDR2 is FYNNEI. The V end was cut by 6 bases, the J end by 8 bases, with 13 bases between. The CDR3 loop spans 12 amino acids. This CDR3 reads CASSPTRTGYTF. CDR3 DNA: TGTGCCAGCAGCCCTACCCGGACCGGCTACACCTTC. Full variable domain (remainder filled in from reference TRBV2 and TRBJ1-2): EPEVTQTPSHQVTQMGQEVILRCVPISNHLYFYWYRQILGQKVEFLVSFYNNEISEKSEIFDDQFSVERPDGSNFTLKIRSTKLEDSAMYFCASSPTRTGYTFGSGTRLTVV.

There are many counts of this clonotype. This chain links TRBV2 with TRBJ1-3, with TRBD1 matching over 7 bases. With V trimmed by 5 bases and J by 4 bases, 11 bases remained unmatched. CDR1 and CDR2 (germline): SNHLY, FYNNEI. The CDR3 is 16 amino acids. The CDR3 nucleotides are TGTGCCAGCAGTTCACGACGAGACAGGGCCGGAAACACCATATATTTT. Translating it yields CASSSRRDRAGNTIYF.

By sample share, this clonotype is medium-sized. The chain has TRBV10-3 and TRBJ1-2; D call uncertain. V gave up 4 bases and J gave up 2 bases, with 11 bases separating them. Per the germline V gene, CDR1 is ENHRY and CDR2 is SYGVKD. This CDR3 comprises 14 residues. This CDR3 is CAISGPPRNYGYTF. In DNA, the CDR3 is TGTGCCATCAGTGGACCCCCAAGAAACTATGGCTACACCTTC.

This clonotype was seen ten or more times. The chain has TRBV2 and TRBJ2-3, with 9 bases matching TRBD2. The CDR3 runs to 15 residues. The V segment lost 6 bases and the J segment 2 bases; nucleotides outside the gene matches: 6. CDR1 is SNHLY and CDR2 is FYNNEI in the germline V gene. The CDR3 coding sequence is TGTGCCAGCAGACCCCTAGCGGGGATCACAGATACGCAGTATTTT. Its translation is CASRPLAGITDTQYF.

For the CDR3, the DNA is TGTGCCAGCAGTTTAGTCGCGGGAGGGCCGTACGAGCAGTACTTC. Its protein product is CASSLVAGGPYEQYF. The chain has TRBV6-4 and TRBJ2-7; 9 bases match TRBD2. CDR1 is MRHNA and CDR2 is SNTAGT in the germline V gene. V shed 5 bases, J shed 4 bases, and the junction held 9 bases outside the gene matches. The CDR3 runs 15 residues.

This clonotype was detected ten times or more. V gene TRBV6-6 combines with J gene TRBJ2-3, with TRBD2 identical over 15 bases. This CDR3 has 20 amino acids. V dropped 5 bases and J dropped 2; count of bases not matched to a gene: 14. The germline CDR1 and CDR2 sequences are MNHNY and SVGAGI (reference sequence). CDR3 sequence: CASSRVRRTSGRGLTDTQYF. As DNA, the CDR3 is TGTGCCAGCAGTCGCGTCCGAAGGACTAGCGGGAGGGGACTCACAGATACGCAGTATTTT.

This clonotype was recorded at least ten times. The gene calls are TRBV5-1 and TRBJ1-2, with 8 bases identical to TRBD1. Germline V CDR1 and CDR2: SGHRS, YFSETQ. The length of the CDR3 is 14 residues. Trimming took 4 bases from V and 10 from J; bases not matched to a gene: 12. This CDR3 is CASSIRTGFSPYTF. DNA for the CDR3: TGCGCCAGCAGCATAAGGACAGGGTTCTCACCCTACACCTTC.

By its share, this clonotype is medium-sized. V gene TRBV7-9 combines with J gene TRBJ2-7, with 9 positions matching TRBD1. V lost 5 bases, J lost 6 bases, and 8 bases stayed unmatched. The CDR3 is 14 residues long. Per germline, CDR1 SEHNR and CDR2 FQNEAQ (reference sequence). The DNA of the CDR3 is TGTGCCAGCAGCCAGGACAGGGGAGTAAGCGAGCAGTACTTC. Translation gives CASSQDRGVSEQYF.

The table lists this clonotype with many counts. The chain couples TRBV6-1 to TRBJ2-5; D is unresolved. CDR3 length: 11 residues. Per the germline V gene, CDR1 is MNHNS and CDR2 is SASEGT. Trimming stripped 4 bases from V and 5 bases from J, with 5 bases between. CDR3 sequence (DNA): TGTGCCAGCAGTGTCTGGGAGACCCAGTACTTC. Translation: CASSVWETQYF.

The CDR3, as DNA: TGCAGGCTGAGGGATACGCACTACGAGCAGTACTTC. The encoded protein is CRLRDTHYEQYF. This chain uses TRBV20-1 with TRBJ2-7, with D perhaps TRBD2 (5 bases). This CDR3 is built from 12 residues. CDR1 DFQATT and CDR2 SNEGSKA come from the germline V gene (reference sequence).

This clonotype turned up a few times. V gene TRBV7-2 combines with J gene TRBJ1-4; unclear D gene. This CDR3 has 14 residues. The V end was cut by 3 bases, the J end by 5 bases, with 10 bases between. Looked up from germline, CDR1 is SGHTA and CDR2 is FQGNSA. In nucleotides, the CDR3 is TGTGCCAGCAGCTTTCTGGGGATAAATGAAAAACTGTTTTTT. As protein: CASSFLGINEKLFF.

This clonotype was seen repeatedly, ten times or more. The chain carries TRBV12-3 or TRBV12-4 and TRBJ2-5; 14 bases agree with TRBD2. Trimming cost V 2 bases and J 5 bases; bases outside gene matches: 10. The CDR3 extends over 18 amino acids. The CDR3 loop reads CASSLPQGLAGDTETQYF. In DNA form, the CDR3 reads TGTGCCAGCAGTTTACCACAGGGACTAGCGGGAGACACGGAGACCCAGTACTTC.

Notes on this clonotype: An end of the junction does not agree with germline; a read error may underlie this. The rearrangement joins TRBV2 to TRBJ2-1; 8 bases agree with TRBD1. CDR3 length: 14 amino acids. Germline loops: CDR1 SNHLY, CDR2 FYNNEI. The CDR3 DNA reads TGTGCCAGCAGGCCGGGACAGGTCAACAATGAGCAATTCTTC. Its protein product is CASRPGQVNNEQFF.

V is TRBV20-1 and J is TRBJ1-2; 9 nucleotides line up with TRBD1. Unmatched junction bases numbered 1, after V lost 4 bases and J lost 7 bases. Germline V gene sequence: CDR1 DFQATT, CDR2 SNEGSKA (reference sequence). The CDR3 loop spans 11 amino acids. CDR3 in amino acids: CSAKDRGGYTF. DNA of the CDR3: TGCAGTGCTAAGGACAGGGGTGGCTACACCTTC.